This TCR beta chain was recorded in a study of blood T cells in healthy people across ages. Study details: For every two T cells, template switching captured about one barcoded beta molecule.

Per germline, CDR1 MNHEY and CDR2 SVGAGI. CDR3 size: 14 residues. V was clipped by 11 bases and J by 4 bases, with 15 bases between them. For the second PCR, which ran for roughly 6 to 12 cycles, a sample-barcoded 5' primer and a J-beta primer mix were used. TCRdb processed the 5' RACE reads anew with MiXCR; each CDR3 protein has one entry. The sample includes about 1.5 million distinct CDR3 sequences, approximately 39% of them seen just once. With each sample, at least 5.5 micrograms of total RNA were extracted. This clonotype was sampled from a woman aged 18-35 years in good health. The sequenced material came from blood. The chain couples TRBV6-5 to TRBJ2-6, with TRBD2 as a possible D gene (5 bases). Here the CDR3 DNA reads TGTGCCTCCCGGGGAAGTCTCGGGGCCAACGTCCTGACTTTC. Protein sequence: CASRGSLGANVLTF.